The 22 T cell receptor beta chains presented below share a single source sample, sequenced in a study of blood T cell repertoires in COVID-19. TCRdb keeps only in-frame clones here, not all; method: immunoSEQ multiplex PCR. The table lists roughly 80,000 clones, about 83% of them singletons. Material: peripheral blood. These receptors all come from a woman of 80 years or more with active or convalescent COVID-19.

CDR3: CASSQELRNEQFF. The CDR3 DNA reads TGCGCCAGCAGCCAAGAGCTGCGGAATGAGCAGTTCTTC. The genes are TRBV4-3 and TRBJ2-1; the D is unclear. The CDR3 totals 13 residues. Germline V gives CDR1 LGHNA, CDR2 YSLEER. With 0 bases removed from V and 7 bases from J, the gap between germline ends came to 7 bases.

This clone was found once. The rearrangement links TRBV6-6 to TRBJ1-2, with TRBD1 as a possible D gene (6 bases). The V end was cut by 4 bases, the J end by 7 bases, with 10 bases between. This CDR3 region has 12 residues. In germline, CDR1 is MNHNY, CDR2 SVGAGI (reference sequence). The DNA of the CDR3 is TGTGCCAGCAGTTCGACAGGCGCTGGCTACACCTTC. It is translated as CASSSTGAGYTF.

This rearrangement joins TRBV25-1 to TRBJ1-3; D remains unclear. The V end lost 1 base, the J end lost 0 bases, and 10 bases lay between the germline ends. The CDR3 covers 16 residues. Germline V gene sequence: CDR1 MGHDK, CDR2 SYGVNS. The DNA for the CDR3 is TGTGCCAGCAGTGAATTCGGGAGTCTCTCTGGAAACACCATATATTTT. Translation: CASSEFGSLSGNTIYF.

This sequence joins TRBV7-8 and TRBJ2-3; 11 nucleotides agree with TRBD2. V was clipped by 2 bases and J by 7 bases; unmatched bases: 5. This CDR3 comprises 15 residues. Germline values: CDR1 SGHVS, CDR2 FQNEAQ. The CDR3 DNA reads as TGTGCCAGCAGCTTAAGTAGCGGGGGGGCAAATACGCAGTATTTT. This gives the protein CASSLSSGGANTQYF.

This chain uses TRBV28 with TRBJ2-7, with a possible D match to TRBD1 (5 bases). The CDR3 extends over 14 amino acids. Trimming left V 6 bases short and J 4 bases short, with 16 bases between. The germline V gene has CDR1 MDHEN and CDR2 SYDVKM. CDR3 region: CASSRGQLVYEQYF. In DNA form, the CDR3 reads TGTGCCAGCAGCCGCGGACAATTAGTATACGAGCAGTACTTC.

The chain joins TRBV21-1 to TRBJ1-5; TRBD1 reflects the table's D call only, with no check against the DNA. TRBV21-1 is assigned pseudogene status. CDR3 length: 16 amino acids. The CDR3 protein is CASSKALGGSNQPQHF. In DNA, the CDR3 is TGTGCCAGCAGCAAAGCCCTAGGGGGCAGCAATCAGCCCCAGCATTTT.

The V gene is TRBV7-2, the J gene TRBJ1-1; tentative D call: TRBD1 (6 bases). Trimming removed 11 bases from V and 0 bases from J, with 22 bases in between. Germline-derived CDR1 and CDR2 are SGHTA and FQGNSA. The CDR3 has 16 amino acids. CDR3 amino acids: CAPGASSGGMNTEAFF. The CDR3 coding sequence is TGTGCCCCGGGGGCGTCGAGCGGGGGGATGAACACTGAAGCTTTCTTT.

V gene TRBV3-1 (or the pseudogene TRBV3-2) combines with J gene TRBJ2-2; 8 nucleotides line up with TRBD2. Germline V CDR1 and CDR2: LGHDT, YNNKEL (reference sequence). The CDR3 length is 15 residues. Trimming took 6 bases from V and 4 from J; bases not matched to a gene: 7. This CDR3 is CASSYSGVGTGELFF. Here the CDR3 DNA reads TGTGCCAGCAGTTATAGCGGGGTAGGCACCGGGGAGCTGTTTTTT.

The rearrangement links TRBV9 to TRBJ2-7, with D possibly TRBD1 on 8 matching bases. V was trimmed by 5 bases and J by 0 bases, leaving 18 bases between them. Germline V gene data show CDR1 as SGDLS and CDR2 as YYNGEE. The CDR3 totals 16 residues. As DNA, the CDR3 is TGTGCCAGCAGTGGGGGAGGGACAGGCGACTCCTACGAGCAGTACTTC. It is translated as CASSGGGTGDSYEQYF.

This chain joins TRBV28 and TRBJ2-7, with 10 bases identical to TRBD1. V lost 8 bases and J lost 3; bases outside the gene matches: 7. Germline assignment: CDR1 MDHEN and CDR2 SYDVKM. CDR3 length: 14 amino acids. This CDR3 is CASRTGQGIYEQYF. DNA for the CDR3: TGTGCCAGCCGTACGGGACAGGGGATCTACGAGCAGTACTTC.

V gene TRBV4-3 combines with J gene TRBJ2-7, with D perhaps matching TRBD2 (5 bases). V lost 4 bases to trimming and J lost 7 bases, with 17 bases between them. Germline values: CDR1 LGHNA, CDR2 YSLEER. The CDR3 loop spans 14 amino acids. The CDR3 sequence: CASSLTPLTGEQYF. CDR3 sequence (DNA): TGCGCCAGCAGCCTAACGCCCTTGACGGGGGAGCAGTACTTC.

J is TRBJ2-1 and V is TRBV18, with D possibly being TRBD2 (5 bases). The V gene's germline CDR1 is KGHSH and CDR2 LQKENI. The CDR3 runs 14 residues. The V end was cut by 4 bases, the J end by 5 bases, with 12 bases between. CDR3 sequence: CASSRESKDNEQFF. The CDR3 bases are TGTGCCAGCTCACGGGAGTCGAAGGACAATGAGCAGTTCTTC.

The chain uses TRBV30 and TRBJ1-1; 12 nucleotides match TRBD1. J lost 5 bases, V lost 3 bases, and 1 base had no gene match. CDR3 length equals 13 residues. The germline V gene has CDR1 GTSNPN and CDR2 SVGIG (reference sequence). In DNA form, the CDR3 reads TGTGCCTGGAGGGGACAGGGGGCGACTGAAGCTTTCTTT. Translating gives CAWRGQGATEAFF. Full variable domain (missing parts from reference TRBV30 and TRBJ1-1): SQTIHQWPATLVQPVGSPLSLECTVEGTSNPNLYWYRQAAGRGLQLLFYSVGIGQISSEVPQNLSASRPQDRQFILSSKKLLLSDSGFYLCAWRGQGATEAFFGQGTRLTVV.

V gene TRBV19 combines with J gene TRBJ2-4, with D hard to call. The germline V and J ends were trimmed by 2 bases and 13 bases, with 15 bases remaining between them. The CDR3 length is 13 residues. Germline V gene sequence: CDR1 LNHDA, CDR2 SQIVND (reference sequence). The CDR3 region has the DNA TGTGCCAGTAGTATACAAGAAAGAAGCTCACAGTACTTC. Its protein product is CASSIQERSSQYF.

The V gene is TRBV5-4, the J gene TRBJ2-7; the D gene is possibly TRBD2 (5 bases). The V end was cut by 0 bases, the J end by 7 bases, with 11 bases between. From germline, CDR1 is SGHNT and CDR2 YYREEE (reference sequence). The CDR3 loop spans 13 amino acids. CDR3 DNA sequence: TGTGCCAGCAGCTTGGGGGGAACGGGAGAGCAGTACTTC. It is translated as CASSLGGTGEQYF.

J is TRBJ1-5 and V is TRBV28; no reliable D call. Trimming removed 8 bases at V and 0 bases at J, with 23 bases between. The CDR3 spans 18 residues. Germline V gives CDR1 MDHEN, CDR2 SYDVKM. The CDR3 bases are TGTGCCAGCCGGGAAAGACGCAGAGGACTTATTAGCAATCAGCCCCAGCATTTT. Translated, it gives CASRERRRGLISNQPQHF.

This clone was found a few times. The chain carries TRBV5-5 and TRBJ2-7, with D unclear. Germline lookup yields CDR1 SGHKS and CDR2 YYEKEE (reference sequence). The CDR3 loop spans 15 amino acids. Trimming stripped 0 bases from V and 7 bases from J, with 17 bases between. Written as DNA, the CDR3 is TGTGCCAGCAGCTTGGGTGGCGGTACGACGGGTGAGCAGTACTTC. Protein sequence: CASSLGGGTTGEQYF.

This clone appeared once. The gene calls are TRBV11-2 and TRBJ2-3; 8 bases are a match to TRBD2. The V gene's germline CDR1 is SGHAT and CDR2 FQNNGV. The CDR3 extends over 15 amino acids. The ends lost 4 bases at V and 7 bases at J; junction bases unmatched: 10. In DNA form, the CDR3 reads TGTGCCAGCAGCTCCGTGCGGGGGGCCGGGAATACGCAGTATTTT. This translates into CASSSVRGAGNTQYF.

The chain combines TRBV3-1 (or the pseudogene TRBV3-2) with TRBJ1-2, with unresolved D. The V gene's germline CDR1 is LGHDT and CDR2 YNNKEL (reference sequence). The length of the CDR3 is 13 residues. Trimming took 2 bases from V and 8 from J, leaving 12 bases between them. The CDR3 sequence is CASSQFGRDGYTF. In nucleotides, the CDR3 is TGTGCCAGCAGCCAATTTGGGAGAGACGGCTACACCTTC.

The rearrangement links TRBV11-3 to TRBJ2-7, with a possible D match to TRBD2 (6 bases). The ends were cut back, 4 bases at V and 5 bases at J, with 15 bases in the middle. The CDR3 is made up of 14 amino acids. Germline V gene sequence: CDR1 SGHNT, CDR2 YENEEA. CDR3: CASSSQTRAHEQYF. CDR3 sequence (DNA): TGTGCCAGCAGCTCGCAGACTAGGGCCCACGAGCAGTACTTC.

V gene TRBV19 combines with J gene TRBJ2-7; D may be TRBD2 (6 bases). V was cut by 4 bases and J by 6 bases, with 13 bases left in between. The CDR3 totals 13 residues. Germline V gene sequence: CDR1 LNHDA, CDR2 SQIVND (reference sequence). CDR3 in amino acids: CASSSRRGSEQYF. The CDR3 DNA reads TGTGCCAGTAGTAGCAGGAGGGGAAGCGAGCAGTACTTC.

The chain uses TRBV6-2 or TRBV6-3 and TRBJ1-5, with D uncertain. The CDR3 has 14 amino acids. The V end lost 3 bases, the J end lost 2 bases, and 8 bases lay between the germline ends. CDR1 is MNHEY and CDR2 is SVGEGT in the germline V gene. The CDR3 DNA reads as TGTGCCAGCAGTTATGTGAGGGGCAATCAGCCCCAGCATTTT. This gives the protein CASSYVRGNQPQHF.